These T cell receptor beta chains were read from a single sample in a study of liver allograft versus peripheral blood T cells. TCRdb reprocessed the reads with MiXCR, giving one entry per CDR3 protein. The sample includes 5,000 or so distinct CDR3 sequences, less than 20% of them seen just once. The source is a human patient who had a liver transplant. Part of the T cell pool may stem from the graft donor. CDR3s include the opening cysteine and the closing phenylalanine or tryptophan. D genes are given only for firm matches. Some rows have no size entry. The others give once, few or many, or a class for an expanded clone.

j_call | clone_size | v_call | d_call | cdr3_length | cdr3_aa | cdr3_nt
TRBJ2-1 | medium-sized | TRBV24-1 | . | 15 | CATSDPQGLWDEQFF | TGTGCCACCAGTGATCCACAGGGACTCTGGGATGAGCAGTTCTTC
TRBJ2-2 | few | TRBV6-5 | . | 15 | CASSTGLGESRELFF | TGTGCCAGCAGTACGGGACTCGGAGAGAGTAGGGAGCTGTTTTTT
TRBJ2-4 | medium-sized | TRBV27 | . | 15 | CASTMAPGGKNIQYF | TGTGCCTCGACGATGGCCCCAGGGGGGAAAAACATTCAGTACTTC
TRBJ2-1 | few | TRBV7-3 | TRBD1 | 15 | CASSVPGTGFDEQFF | TGTGCCAGCAGCGTTCCCGGGACAGGGTTCGATGAGCAGTTCTTC
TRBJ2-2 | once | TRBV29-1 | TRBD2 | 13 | CSVVGLAGGELFF | TGCAGCGTTGTTGGTCTAGCGGGCGGGGAGCTGTTTTTT
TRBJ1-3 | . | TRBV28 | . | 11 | CASSEGNTIYF | TGTGCCAGCAGTGAGGGAAACACCATATATTTT
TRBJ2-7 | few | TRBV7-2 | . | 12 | CASSLWRDEQYF | TGTGCCAGCAGCTTATGGAGGGACGAGCAGTACTTC
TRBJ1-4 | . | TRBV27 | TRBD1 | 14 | CASRREGAYEKLFF | TGTGCCAGCAGACGTGAGGGGGCGTATGAAAAACTGTTTTTT
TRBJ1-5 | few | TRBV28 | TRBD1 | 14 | CATRFRGRNQPQHF | TGTGCCACTCGATTCAGGGGGCGGAATCAGCCCCAGCATTTT
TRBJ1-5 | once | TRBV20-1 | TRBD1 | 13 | CSALGGAYQPQHF | TGCAGTGCATTAGGGGGCGCCTATCAGCCCCAGCATTTT
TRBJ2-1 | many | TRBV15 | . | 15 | CATSREGSSYNEQFF | TGTGCCACCAGCAGAGAAGGGAGCTCCTACAATGAGCAGTTCTTC
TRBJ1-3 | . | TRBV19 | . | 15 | CASANYRVSGNTIYF | TGTGCCAGTGCCAATTACAGAGTCTCTGGAAACACCATATATTTT
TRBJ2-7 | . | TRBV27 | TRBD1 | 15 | CASSTPRGTGREQYF | TGTGCCAGCAGTACGCCAAGAGGGACAGGCCGGGAGCAGTACTTC
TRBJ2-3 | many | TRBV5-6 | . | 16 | CASSLVWGDGTDTQYF | TGTGCCAGCAGCTTGGTGTGGGGAGACGGCACAGATACGCAGTATTTT
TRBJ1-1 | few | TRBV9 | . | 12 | CASSSGGTEAFF | TGTGCCAGCAGCTCGGGGGGCACTGAAGCTTTCTTT
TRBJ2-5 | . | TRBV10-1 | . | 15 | CASSENQGYQETQYF | TGCGCCAGCAGTGAGAACCAGGGGTATCAAGAGACCCAGTACTTC
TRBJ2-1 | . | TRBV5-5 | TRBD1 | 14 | CASSLEGTGDEQFF | TGTGCCAGCAGCTTGGAGGGGACAGGGGATGAGCAGTTCTTC